The entry below gives a single T cell receptor beta chain sequence along with its context. The assay, immunoSEQ v3.0, was run at survey level. Sequencing was performed with immunoSEQ multiplex PCR; in TCRdb, only in-frame clones are kept and a portion is missing. This table has approximately 17,000 clones, around 84% appearing once. The data derive from a study of long-term antiretroviral therapy in people with HIV. The receptor was isolated from a woman aged 40 to 50 with HIV. Sequenced material: unsorted PBMCs, taken more than 3.1 years after starting antiretroviral therapy.

The CDR3 DNA reads TGTGCCATCAGAGGACAGGGGGCCCCCCTTAACTATGGCTACACCTTC. Amino acid sequence: CAIRGQGAPLNYGYTF. V usage is TRBV10-3 and J usage is TRBJ1-2; 11 bases fit TRBD1. V trimming: 6 bases; J trimming: 1 base; junction bases outside the gene matches: 7. CDR3 size: 16 residues. The germline V gene encodes CDR1 ENHRY and CDR2 SYGVKD.